This T cell receptor (beta chain) is from a study of neurological immune-mediated disorders. For the unsorted libraries, 2 million PBMCs stored at -80 C served as input. Germline CDR1 SGHDN, CDR2 FVKESK. V gave up 6 bases and J gave up 4 bases, with 12 bases separating them. The CDR3 has 13 residues. This clonotype was counted at least ten times. Its antigen is currently unknown. Overall study findings and caveats: No CDR3 amino acid sequences recurred among expanded clones across subjects, suggesting private repertoires in all groups.

TCRdb fed the 5' RACE reads into MiXCR, producing one record per CDR3 protein. The sample records about 62,000 distinct CDR3 sequences, around 5% being singletons. The clonotype comes from a woman aged 50 to 65 with multiple sclerosis. The gene calls are TRBV14 and TRBJ2-5; tentatively, D is TRBD2 (5 bases). The sample consisted of PBMCs. CDR3 nucleotides: TGTGCCAGCAGTGAGGGATTGGGAGAGACCCAGTACTTC. Translating gives CASSEGLGETQYF.